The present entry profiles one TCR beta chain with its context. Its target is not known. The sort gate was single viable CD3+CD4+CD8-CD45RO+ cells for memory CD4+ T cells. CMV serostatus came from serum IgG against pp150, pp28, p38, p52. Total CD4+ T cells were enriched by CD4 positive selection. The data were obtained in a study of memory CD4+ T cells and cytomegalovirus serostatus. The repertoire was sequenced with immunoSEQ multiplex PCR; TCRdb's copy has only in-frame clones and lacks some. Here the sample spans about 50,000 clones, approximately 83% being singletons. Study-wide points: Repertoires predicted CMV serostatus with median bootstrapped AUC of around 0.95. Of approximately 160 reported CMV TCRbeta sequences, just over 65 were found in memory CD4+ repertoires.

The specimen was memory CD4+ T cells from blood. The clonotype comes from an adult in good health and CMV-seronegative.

CDR3 nucleotides: TGTGCCAGTAGTATCCTTCCAGTCCGTGGAAACACCATATATTTT. This encodes CASSILPVRGNTIYF. The V gene is TRBV19, the J gene TRBJ1-3; unclear D gene. Germline CDR1 is LNHDA and CDR2 is SQIVND (reference sequence). Trimming removed 3 bases from V and 3 bases from J, with 12 bases in between. This CDR3 contains 15 residues.